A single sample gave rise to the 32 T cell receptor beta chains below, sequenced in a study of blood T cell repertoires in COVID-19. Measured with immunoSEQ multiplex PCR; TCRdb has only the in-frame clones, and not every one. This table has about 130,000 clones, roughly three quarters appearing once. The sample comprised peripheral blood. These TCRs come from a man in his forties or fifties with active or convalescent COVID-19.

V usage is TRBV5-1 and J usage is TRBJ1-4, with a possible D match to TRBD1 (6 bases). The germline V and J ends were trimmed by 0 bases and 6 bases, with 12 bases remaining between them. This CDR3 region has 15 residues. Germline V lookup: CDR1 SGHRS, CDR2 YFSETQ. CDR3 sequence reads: CASSLEGQRDEKLFF. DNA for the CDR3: TGCGCCAGCAGCTTGGAGGGACAAAGAGATGAAAAACTGTTTTTT.

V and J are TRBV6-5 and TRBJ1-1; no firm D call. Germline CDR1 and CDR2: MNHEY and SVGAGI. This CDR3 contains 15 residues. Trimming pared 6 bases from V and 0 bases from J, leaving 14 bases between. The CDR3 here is CASSNTRVLNTEAFF. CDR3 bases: TGTGCCAGCAGCAATACCCGGGTCCTGAACACTGAAGCTTTCTTT.

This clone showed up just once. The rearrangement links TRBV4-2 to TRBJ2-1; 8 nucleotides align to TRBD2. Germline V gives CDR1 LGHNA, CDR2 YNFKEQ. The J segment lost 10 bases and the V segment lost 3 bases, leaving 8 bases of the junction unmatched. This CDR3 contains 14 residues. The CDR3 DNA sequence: TGTGCCAGCAGCCAGACGGGACTAGGTGGCGAGCAGTTCTTC. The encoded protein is CASSQTGLGGEQFF.

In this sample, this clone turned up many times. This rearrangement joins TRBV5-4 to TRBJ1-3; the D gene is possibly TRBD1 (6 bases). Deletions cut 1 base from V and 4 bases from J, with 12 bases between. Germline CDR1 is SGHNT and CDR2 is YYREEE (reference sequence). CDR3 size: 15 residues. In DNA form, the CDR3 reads TGTGCCAGCAGCTTGACCGGGACATCCGGAAACACCATATATTTT. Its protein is CASSLTGTSGNTIYF. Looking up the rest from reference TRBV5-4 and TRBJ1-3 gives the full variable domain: ETGVTQSPTHLIKTRGQQVTLRCSSQSGHNTVSWYQQALGQGPQFIFQYYREEENGRGNFPPRFSGLQFPNYSSELNVNALELDDSALYLCASSLTGTSGNTIYFGEGSWLTVV.

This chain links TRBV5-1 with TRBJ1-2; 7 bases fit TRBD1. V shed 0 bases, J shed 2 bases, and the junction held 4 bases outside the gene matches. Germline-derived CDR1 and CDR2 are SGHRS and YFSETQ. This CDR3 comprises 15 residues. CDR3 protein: CASSLGDSLNYGYTF. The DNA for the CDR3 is TGCGCCAGCAGCTTGGGGGACAGTTTAAACTATGGCTACACCTTC.

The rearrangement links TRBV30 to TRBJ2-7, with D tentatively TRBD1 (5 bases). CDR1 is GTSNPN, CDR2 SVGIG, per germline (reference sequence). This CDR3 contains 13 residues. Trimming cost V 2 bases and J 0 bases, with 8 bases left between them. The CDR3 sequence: CAWSTGSSYEQYF. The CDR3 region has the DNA TGTGCCTGGAGTACAGGTAGCTCCTACGAGCAGTACTTC.

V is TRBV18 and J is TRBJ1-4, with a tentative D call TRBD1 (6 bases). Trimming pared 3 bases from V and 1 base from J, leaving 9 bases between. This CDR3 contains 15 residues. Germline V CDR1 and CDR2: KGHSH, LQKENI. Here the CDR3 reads CASSPKQGTNEKLFF. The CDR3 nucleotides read TGTGCCAGCTCACCGAAACAGGGAACTAATGAAAAACTGTTTTTT. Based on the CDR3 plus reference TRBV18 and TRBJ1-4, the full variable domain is NAGVMQNPRHLVRRRGQEARLRCSPMKGHSHVYWYRQLPEEGLKFMVYLQKENIIDESGMPKERFSAEFPKEGPSILRIQQVVRGDSAAYFCASSPKQGTNEKLFFGSGTQLSVL.

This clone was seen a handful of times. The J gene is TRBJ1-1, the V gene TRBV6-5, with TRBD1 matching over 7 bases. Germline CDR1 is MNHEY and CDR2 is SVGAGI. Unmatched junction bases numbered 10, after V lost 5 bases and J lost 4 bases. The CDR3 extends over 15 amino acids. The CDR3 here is CASSRGQDSRTEAFF. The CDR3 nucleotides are TGTGCCAGCAGTCGCGGACAGGACTCTCGCACTGAAGCTTTCTTT.

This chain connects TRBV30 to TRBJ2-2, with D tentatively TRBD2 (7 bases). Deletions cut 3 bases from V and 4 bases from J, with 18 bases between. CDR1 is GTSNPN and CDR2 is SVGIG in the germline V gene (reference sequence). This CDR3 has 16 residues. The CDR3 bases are TGTGCCTGGAGAGCCCGGGGGGCGCGGGTCACCGGGGAGCTGTTTTTT. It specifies CAWRARGARVTGELFF.

Written as DNA, the CDR3 is TGCGCCAGCAGTCTTGAAGCCTCTGGAAACACCATATATTTT. This codes for CASSLEASGNTIYF. The V gene is TRBV5-1, the J gene TRBJ1-3; D gene ambiguous. This CDR3 has 14 amino acids. The V end was cut by 5 bases, the J end by 0 bases, with 9 bases between. Germline assignment: CDR1 SGHRS and CDR2 YFSETQ.

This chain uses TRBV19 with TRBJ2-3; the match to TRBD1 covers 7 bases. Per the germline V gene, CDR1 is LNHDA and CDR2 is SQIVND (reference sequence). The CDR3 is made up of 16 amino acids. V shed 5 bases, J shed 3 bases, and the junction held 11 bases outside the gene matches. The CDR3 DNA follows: TGTGCCAGTAGTTCATGGACAGGAGATCTAACAGATACGCAGTATTTT. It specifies CASSSWTGDLTDTQYF.

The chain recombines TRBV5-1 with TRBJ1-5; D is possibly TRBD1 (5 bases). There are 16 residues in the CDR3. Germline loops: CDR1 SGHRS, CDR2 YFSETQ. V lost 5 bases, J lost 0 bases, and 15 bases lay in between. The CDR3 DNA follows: TGCGCCAGCAGTTGGGGCGTTTTAGATAGCAATCAGCCCCAGCATTTT. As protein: CASSWGVLDSNQPQHF.

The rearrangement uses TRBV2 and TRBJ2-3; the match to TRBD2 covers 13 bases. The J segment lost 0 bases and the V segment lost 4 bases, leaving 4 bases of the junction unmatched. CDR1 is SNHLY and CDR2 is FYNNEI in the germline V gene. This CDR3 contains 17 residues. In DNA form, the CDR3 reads TGTGCCAGCAGTGGAGGGACTAGCGGGGTGAGCACAGATACGCAGTATTTT. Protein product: CASSGGTSGVSTDTQYF.

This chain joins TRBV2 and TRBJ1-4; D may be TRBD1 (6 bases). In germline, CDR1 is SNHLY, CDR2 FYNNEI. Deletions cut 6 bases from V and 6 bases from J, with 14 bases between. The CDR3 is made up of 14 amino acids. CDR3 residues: CASRLQGMDEKLFF. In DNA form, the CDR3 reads TGTGCCAGCAGGTTACAGGGTATGGATGAAAAACTGTTTTTT.

The CDR3 nucleotides read TGTGCCAGCAGTGACCTTACAGGGAGCTCTGGAAACACCATATATTTT. Protein: CASSDLTGSSGNTIYF. The chain is built from TRBV25-1 and TRBJ1-3; possible D gene TRBD1, 6 bases. In germline, CDR1 is MGHDK, CDR2 SYGVNS. This CDR3 is built from 16 residues. Trimming pared 3 bases from V and 0 bases from J, leaving 12 bases between.

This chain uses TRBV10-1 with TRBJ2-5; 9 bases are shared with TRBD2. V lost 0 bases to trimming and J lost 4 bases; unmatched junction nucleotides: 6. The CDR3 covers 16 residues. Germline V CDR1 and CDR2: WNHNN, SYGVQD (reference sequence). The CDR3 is CASSESTTSGLETQYF. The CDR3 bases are TGCGCCAGCAGTGAGTCGACAACTAGCGGGCTAGAGACCCAGTACTTC.

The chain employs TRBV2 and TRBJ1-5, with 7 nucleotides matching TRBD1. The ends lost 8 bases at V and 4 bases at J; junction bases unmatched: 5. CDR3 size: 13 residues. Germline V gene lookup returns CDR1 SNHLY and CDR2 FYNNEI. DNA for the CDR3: TGTGCCAGCGCGGCGGACAGGAATCAGCCCCAGCATTTT. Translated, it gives CASAADRNQPQHF.

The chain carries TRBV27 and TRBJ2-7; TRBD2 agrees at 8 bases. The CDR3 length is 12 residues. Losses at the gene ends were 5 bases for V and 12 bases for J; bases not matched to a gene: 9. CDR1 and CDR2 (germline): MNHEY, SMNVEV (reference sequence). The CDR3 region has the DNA TGTGCCAGCAGTATCCCGGGCGGGAGGACGTACTTC. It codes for CASSIPGGRTYF.

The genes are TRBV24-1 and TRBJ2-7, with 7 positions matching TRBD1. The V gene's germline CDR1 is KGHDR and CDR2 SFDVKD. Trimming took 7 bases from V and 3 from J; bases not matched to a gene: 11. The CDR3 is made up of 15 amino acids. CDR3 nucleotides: TGTGCCACCAGCGAGGGGACAGCCCTTTTCTACGAGCAGTACTTC. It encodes CATSEGTALFYEQYF.

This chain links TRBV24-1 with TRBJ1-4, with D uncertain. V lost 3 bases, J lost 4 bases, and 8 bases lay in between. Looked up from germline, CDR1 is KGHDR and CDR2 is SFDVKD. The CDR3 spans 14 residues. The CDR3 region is CATSDGSINEKLFF. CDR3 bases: TGTGCCACCAGTGATGGCAGTATTAATGAAAAACTGTTTTTT.

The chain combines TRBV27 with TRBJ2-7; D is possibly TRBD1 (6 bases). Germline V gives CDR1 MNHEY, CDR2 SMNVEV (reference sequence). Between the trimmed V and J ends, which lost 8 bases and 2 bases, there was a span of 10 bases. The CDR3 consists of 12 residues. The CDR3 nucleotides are TGTGCCAGCGGTTGGGGGCCCTACGAGCAGTACTTC. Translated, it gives CASGWGPYEQYF.

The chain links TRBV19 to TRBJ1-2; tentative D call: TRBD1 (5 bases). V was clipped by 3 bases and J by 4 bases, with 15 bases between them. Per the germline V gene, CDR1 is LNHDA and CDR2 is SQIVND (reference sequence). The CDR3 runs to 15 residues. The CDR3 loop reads CASSIGTYLIYGYTF. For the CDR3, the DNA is TGTGCCAGTAGTATCGGGACTTACCTGATCTATGGCTACACCTTC.

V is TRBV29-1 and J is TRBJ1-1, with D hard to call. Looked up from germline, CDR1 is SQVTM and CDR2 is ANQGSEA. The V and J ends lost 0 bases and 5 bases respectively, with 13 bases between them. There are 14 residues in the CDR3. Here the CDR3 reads CSVEDFFGGTEAFF. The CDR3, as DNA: TGCAGCGTTGAAGATTTCTTCGGAGGGACTGAAGCTTTCTTT. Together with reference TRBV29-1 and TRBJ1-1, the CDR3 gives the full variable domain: SAVISQKPSRDICQRGTSLTIQCQVDSQVTMMFWYRQQPGQSLTLIATANQGSEATYESGFVIDKFPISRPNLTFSTLTVSNMSPEDSSIYLCSVEDFFGGTEAFFGQGTRLTVV.

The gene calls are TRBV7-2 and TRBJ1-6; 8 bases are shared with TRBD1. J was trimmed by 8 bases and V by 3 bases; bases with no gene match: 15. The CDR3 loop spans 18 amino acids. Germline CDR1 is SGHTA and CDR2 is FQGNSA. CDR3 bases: TGTGCCAGCAGCTTCTACCTTTGGGGGCAGGGGGCAGATTCACCCCTCCACTTT. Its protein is CASSFYLWGQGADSPLHF.

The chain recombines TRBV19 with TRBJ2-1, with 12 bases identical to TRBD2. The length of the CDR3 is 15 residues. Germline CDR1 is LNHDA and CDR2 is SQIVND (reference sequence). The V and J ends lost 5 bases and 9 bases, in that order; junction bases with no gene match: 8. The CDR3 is CASSFSSGRASEQFF. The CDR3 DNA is TGTGCCAGTAGTTTCTCTAGCGGGAGGGCGAGTGAGCAGTTCTTC.

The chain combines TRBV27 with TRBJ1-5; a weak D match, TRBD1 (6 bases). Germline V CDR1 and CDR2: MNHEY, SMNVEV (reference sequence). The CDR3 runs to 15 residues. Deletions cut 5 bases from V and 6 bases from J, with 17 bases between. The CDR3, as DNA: TGTGCCAGCAGTCTCCAACAGGGTCTGGGTCAGCCCCAGCATTTT. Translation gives CASSLQQGLGQPQHF.

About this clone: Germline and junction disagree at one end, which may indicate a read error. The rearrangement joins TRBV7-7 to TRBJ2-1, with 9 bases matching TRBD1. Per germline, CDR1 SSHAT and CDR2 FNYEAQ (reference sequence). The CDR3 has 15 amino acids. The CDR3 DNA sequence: TGTGCTAGCAGCTGGGGGACAGGGAGAGGGAATGAGCAGTTCTTC. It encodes CASSWGTGRGNEQFF.

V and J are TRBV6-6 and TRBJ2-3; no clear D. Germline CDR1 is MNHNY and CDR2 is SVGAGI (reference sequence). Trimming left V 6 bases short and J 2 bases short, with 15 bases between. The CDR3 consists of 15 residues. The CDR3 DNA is TGTGCCAGCAGCCCCCAGCCTGACTTCACAGATACGCAGTATTTT. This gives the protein CASSPQPDFTDTQYF.

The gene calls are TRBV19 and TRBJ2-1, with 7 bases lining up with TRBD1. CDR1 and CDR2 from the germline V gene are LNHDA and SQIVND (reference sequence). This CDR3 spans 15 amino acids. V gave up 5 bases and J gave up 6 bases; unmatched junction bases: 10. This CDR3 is CASSPVGGRGNEQFF. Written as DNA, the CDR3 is TGTGCCAGTAGTCCCGTAGGGGGCAGGGGCAATGAGCAGTTCTTC.

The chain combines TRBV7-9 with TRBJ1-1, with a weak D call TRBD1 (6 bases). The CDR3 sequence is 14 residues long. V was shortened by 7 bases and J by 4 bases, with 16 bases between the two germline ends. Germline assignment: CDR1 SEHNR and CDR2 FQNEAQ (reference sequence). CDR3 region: CASTRGGGATEAFF. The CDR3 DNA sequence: TGTGCCAGCACTCGGGGCGGGGGCGCCACTGAAGCTTTCTTT.

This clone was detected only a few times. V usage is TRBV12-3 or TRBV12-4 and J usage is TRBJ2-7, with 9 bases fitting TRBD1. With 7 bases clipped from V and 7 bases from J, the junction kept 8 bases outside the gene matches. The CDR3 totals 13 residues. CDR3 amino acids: CASTPDRGGEQYF. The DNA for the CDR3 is TGTGCCAGCACTCCAGACAGGGGGGGAGAGCAGTACTTC.

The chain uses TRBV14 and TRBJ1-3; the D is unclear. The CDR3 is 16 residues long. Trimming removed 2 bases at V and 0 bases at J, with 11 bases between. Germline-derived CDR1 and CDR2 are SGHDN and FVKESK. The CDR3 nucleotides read TGTGCCAGCAGCCAACTTCGAACTAGCTCTGGAAACACCATATATTTT. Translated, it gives CASSQLRTSSGNTIYF.